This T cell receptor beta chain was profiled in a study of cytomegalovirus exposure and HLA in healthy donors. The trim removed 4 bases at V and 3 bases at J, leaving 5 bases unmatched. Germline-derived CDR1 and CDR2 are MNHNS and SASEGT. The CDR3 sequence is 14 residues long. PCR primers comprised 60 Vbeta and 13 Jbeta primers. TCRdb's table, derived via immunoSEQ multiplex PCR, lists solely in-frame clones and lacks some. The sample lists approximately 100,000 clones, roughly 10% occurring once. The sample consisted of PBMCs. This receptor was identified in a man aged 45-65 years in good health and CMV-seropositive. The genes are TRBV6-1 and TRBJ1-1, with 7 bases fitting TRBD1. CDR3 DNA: TGTGCCAGCAGTGCCGAGACAGGGTACACTGAAGCTTTCTTT. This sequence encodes CASSAETGYTEAFF.